These 9 T cell receptor beta chains share one sample of origin, sequenced in a study of vaccination and CD4 T cells after COVID-19. Sequencing of DNA taken from cultured CD4+ T cells relied on the Oncomine TCR Beta short-read assay. Each CDR3 protein is one row after TCRdb ran MiXCR on the PCR reads. The sample shows about 5,000 distinct CDR3 sequences, 60% of them seen only once. Treatment noted: roughly 10-day PBMC culture with coronavirus spike peptide pools or control peptides (ViraFEST assay). The collection of CD4+ T cells from the unexposed donor took place before the COVID-19 pandemic (2011-2018). Which antigens these TCRs recognize remains unknown. Sequencing was done on a sample of CD4+ T cells from blood, cultured in vitro. The receptor set was obtained from a human donor in good health.

This clonotype showed up just once. The chain couples TRBV21-1 to TRBJ1-2. TRBV21-1 has pseudogene status. This CDR3 spans 12 amino acids. The DNA for the CDR3 is TGTGCCAGCAGCAAATTGTCAGATGGCTACACCTTC. Translated: CASSKLSDGYTF.

The chain links TRBV7-8 to TRBJ1-1; tentatively, D is TRBD1 (5 bases). Germline CDR1 is SGHVS and CDR2 is FQNEAQ. Trimming stripped 0 bases from V and 7 bases from J, with 6 bases between. The CDR3 has 12 residues. CDR3 nucleotides: TGTGCCAGCAGCTTAGCGGGGGTTGAAGCTTTCTTT. Translated: CASSLAGVEAFF.

The genes are TRBV6-1 and TRBJ1-5; the D is unclear. The length of the CDR3 is 13 residues. Germline V gene sequence: CDR1 MNHNS, CDR2 SASEGT. V was trimmed by 6 bases and J by 0 bases, leaving 6 bases between them. The CDR3 sequence: CASSQYSNQPQHF. Written as DNA, the CDR3 is TGTGCCAGCAGCCAATATAGCAATCAGCCCCAGCATTTT.

V gene TRBV10-3 combines with J gene TRBJ1-1; 7 bases align to TRBD1. This CDR3 is built from 15 residues. V lost 4 bases to trimming and J lost 1 base; unmatched junction nucleotides: 6. Per the germline V gene, CDR1 is ENHRY and CDR2 is SYGVKD. CDR3 bases: TGTGCCATCAGTGGGGAGGGACAGACGAACACTGAAGCTTTCTTT. This sequence encodes CAISGEGQTNTEAFF.

The chain links TRBV10-3 to TRBJ2-2, with 10 bases that match TRBD2. The CDR3 covers 18 residues. With V trimmed by 0 bases and J by 2 bases, 6 bases remained unmatched. CDR1 ENHRY and CDR2 SYGVKD come from the germline V gene. The CDR3 nucleotides are TGTGCCATCAGTGAGTCGTGGCTAGCGGGAGTCAACACCGGGGAGCTGTTTTTT. It translates to CAISESWLAGVNTGELFF.

The genes are TRBV27 and TRBJ2-1, with unresolved D. This CDR3 is 13 amino acids long. Germline CDR1 is MNHEY and CDR2 is SMNVEV (reference sequence). V lost 6 bases to trimming and J lost 4 bases, with 10 bases between them. In DNA form, the CDR3 reads TGTGCCAGCAGCCCGTGGGGTTACAATGAGCAGTTCTTC. Protein sequence: CASSPWGYNEQFF.

The chain combines TRBV6-5 with TRBJ2-7; 10 bases agree with TRBD1. V gave up 0 bases and J gave up 7 bases; unmatched junction bases: 3. The germline V gene encodes CDR1 MNHEY and CDR2 SVGAGI. The CDR3 extends over 14 amino acids. The CDR3 nucleotides read TGTGCCAGCAGTTACTCGGACAGGGGGGGGGAGCAGTACTTC. Translation gives CASSYSDRGGEQYF.

The chain combines TRBV7-2 with TRBJ1-3, with D possibly TRBD1 on 5 matching bases. This CDR3 has 17 residues. Trimming took off 2 bases at V and 0 bases at J, with 14 bases between the two ends. Looked up from germline, CDR1 is SGHTA and CDR2 is FQGNSA. CDR3 sequence reads: CASSLLGRTTSGNTIYF. CDR3 bases: TGTGCCAGCAGCTTACTGGGACGGACTACCTCTGGAAACACCATATATTTT. Variable domain in full (rest from reference TRBV7-2 and TRBJ1-3): GAGVSQSPSNKVTEKGKDVELRCDPISGHTALYWYRQSLGQGLEFLIYFQGNSAPDKSGLPSDRFSAERTGGSVSTLTIQRTQQEDSAVYLCASSLLGRTTSGNTIYFGEGSWLTVV.

This chain connects TRBV2 to TRBJ2-3; TRBD2 aligns across 8 bases. CDR3 size: 15 residues. The ends lost 6 bases at V and 4 bases at J; junction bases unmatched: 9. Germline loops: CDR1 SNHLY, CDR2 FYNNEI. The CDR3 reads CASSLIAGLPDTQYF. In DNA, the CDR3 is TGTGCCAGCAGCCTTATAGCGGGATTACCAGATACGCAGTATTTT.